Given below is one TCR beta chain in context. Its antigen has not been determined. Qualities for individual bases were not recorded, and no much larger clone is one base off. Counted from cysteine to phenylalanine, this CDR3 has 13 amino acids. The only DNA kept is the CDR3, 39 bases in frame from the first base. The junction shows trimming of 10 bases on V and 2 bases on J, and the gene matches do not reach 3 bases of it. CDR1 and CDR2 are read off the germline V gene as ENHRY and SYGVKD. This sample was taken from a study of CD8+ T cells in alopecia areata (dated by TCRdb to 2016 to 2018). Looking at the study overall: The treated patients took part in an open-label pilot trial in which moderate-to-severe alopecia areata was treated with oral tofacitinib at 5 to 10 mg twice daily. RNA was obtained with the PAXgene miRNA kit for fixed scalp, the miRNeasy kit for PBMCs, and the RNeasy kit for mouse skin. In treated patients, disease severity was measured using the SALT score, which gives the percentage of scalp surface area affected. Tofacitinib was given for 6 to 18 months, followed by 6 months of follow-up off drug to assess delayed response and recurrence. Biopsies were taken from tofacitinib-treated patients at baseline and again at 4 and 24 weeks into treatment, and several of those patients also had a later scalp biopsy. Scalp tissue and sorted CD4+ and CD8+ peripheral blood T cells from patchy and totalis/universalis alopecia areata patients and from healthy controls were covered by human TCRbeta sequencing. High-throughput TCRbeta sequencing was used to examine T cell clonal expansion in alopecia areata in both the C3H/HeJ mouse model and human patients. Scalp clonality was compared across normal scalp (n=4), patchy alopecia areata scalp (n=8), and alopecia totalis/universalis scalp (n=8). TCRbeta CDR3 regions were amplified by immunoSEQ multiplex PCR with 35 Vbeta forward and 13 Jbeta reverse primers.

General findings and caveats noted by the study authors: Compared with normal scalp, lesional scalp, particularly in alopecia totalis/universalis, had higher clonality and more expanded CD8+ clones, which suggests antigenic drive. During tofacitinib treatment, many expanded lesional clones stuck around in both scalp and blood, and this persistence may partly explain why relapse happens after treatment is stopped. Unlike mouse skin, where gammadelta T cells dominate, normal human skin contains resident alphabeta T cells that get sequenced too, which complicates analysis of the scalp TCR repertoire. Shared TCR sequences between patients were less evident than in mice, which may be partly attributable to HLA diversity in the patient population. Scalp clonality and the number of expanded CD8+ clones among the top 100 scalp clones were significantly decreased by tofacitinib. Because the treated cohort was small and included a single nonresponder, larger studies are needed to assess links between baseline CD8+ expansion and response.

The library was generated by the immunoSEQ multiplex PCR assay. To provide template for TCR sequencing, every sample had RNA extracted and reverse transcribed into cDNA. First-strand cDNA was synthesized with SuperScript III using a 2:1 mix of oligo-dT and random hexamers. A synthetic immune receptor repertoire was used to gauge amplification bias, and whatever bias remained was removed computationally. The paper's data handling went like this. Raw reads were preprocessed for error removal, and CDR3 was defined according to IMGT conventions as running from the conserved cysteine to phenylalanine. To get clonality, Shannon entropy was normalized by log2 of the number of productive unique TCRs and the result was subtracted from 1. CD4 or CD8 identity of scalp clones was inferred by cross-referencing scalp TCRbeta sequences with sorted blood CD4 and CD8 repertoires. The table comes from immuneACCESS by way of TCRdb, which keeps in-frame sequences with V and J called. Part of the clones is missing from these tables; in studies checked, under half for an unresolved V gene and the rest for unknown reasons. For V, J and clone size, that table is used; D and trimming come from the DNA. The sample yields about 210,000 clones; about 50% were counted once. In total, the top ten clones hold 1.5% to 2% of the sample.

The time point label, as the study defines it: 4 weeks on oral tofacitinib. The treatment or condition label, read with the paper, signifies: oral pan-JAK inhibitor, 5-10 mg twice daily. Peripheral blood and lesional scalp punch biopsies were obtained from patients with alopecia areata. PBMCs were separated by density centrifugation and stained for CD3, CD4 and CD8, after which CD4+ and CD8+ T cells were sorted on a FACSAria. This receptor was taken from a human donor with alopecia areata. This specimen consisted of CD4+ T cells sorted from blood, obtained at week 4, from a patient treated with tofacitinib. The rearranged chain carries TRBV10-3 and TRBJ2-1, and TRBD2 aligns with 9 junction nucleotides. The DNA is as follows: TGTGCCACCGCGGGGGGGCCCTACAATGAGCAGTTCTTC. The resulting protein is CATAGGPYNEQFF.